This T cell receptor (beta chain) was obtained from a study of blood T cell repertoires in COVID-19 (dated by TCRdb to 2018 to 2020). Notes on the research overall: Samples covering the acute and convalescent phases of COVID-19 were provided by collaborators in the United States, Italy and Spain. A de-identified subject ID, COVID-19 status, age in years and sex were almost always included in the sample metadata. The repertoires were released in a freely available public database intended as a resource for research on the immune response to SARS-CoV-2. Samples came from the ongoing ImmuneRACE study (first 160 participants) plus 1,254 subjects from 6 global collaborators. Where HLA class I and class II types were available, the types were taken from metadata supplied by the sample provider, not from assay-based typing. The dataset comprised deeply sampled blood TCRbeta repertoires from subjects exposed to, actively infected with, or recovered from COVID-19. The material from the prospective study consisted of cDNA or gDNA derived from T cells, B-cell-depleted T cells, or PBMCs.

This clone has just one count. Its antigen is still unknown. Per-nucleotide qualities are absent, and no much larger clonotype sits a single base away. TCRbeta CDR3 regions were amplified from genomic DNA using the immunoSEQ Assay, a bias-controlled multiplex PCR. For the original study's pipeline: Nucleated cell counts per sample were estimated from amplification of reference gene primers within the assay. Sequence reads were collapsed and filtered to measure the absolute abundance of every unique TCRbeta CDR3 rearrangement. For each sample, productive Simpson clonality was calculated as the square root of Simpson's diversity index over productive rearrangements. TCRdb limited this immuneACCESS table to in-frame rearrangements with V and J called. A share of clones is missing; checked studies link under half to unresolved V genes, and the rest is unexplained. V, J and clone size were drawn from that table, and D and trimming were deduced from the DNA. This sample is represented by 250,000 or so clones; approximately 85% of them were singletons. The ten largest clonotypes hold approximately 2% of the sample.

Participants in the prospective study were aged about 18 to 95 years, lived in 20 to 25 United States geographic areas, and enrolled through a virtual design. In the prospective study, cohorts were assigned on the basis of participant-reported clinical history obtained from a screening survey and a study questionnaire. For ImmuneRACE Cohort 3, a participant was defined as recovered based on two consecutive negative NP/OP PCR tests, clearance by a healthcare professional, or resolution of symptoms. In the prospective study, whole blood, serum and a nasopharyngeal or oropharyngeal swab were collected from each participant by mobile phlebotomists. Prospective study participants could optionally give additional blood draws and questionnaires over a roughly two-month period. Before DNA extraction, prospective study blood samples were shipped either frozen or at room temperature. The research as a whole found: How much clinical and demographic metadata was included differed by source and by participant, and the metadata was provided uncurated.

Based on the germline V gene, the CDR1 and CDR2 sequences are SGDLS and YYNGEE. For this chain, trimming is 4 bases at the V end and 4 bases at the J end, and the number of junction bases without a gene match is 7. Inclusive of the bounding cysteine and phenylalanine, the CDR3 is 15 residues long. Here the CDR3 DNA is all that survives: 45 bases in frame from base 1. The sequence was collected from a woman between 50 and 59 years old who had recovered from COVID-19. Recombination joined TRBV9 with TRBJ1-3, and 8 junction bases match TRBD1. Sequencing was carried out using PBMCs or T cells enriched from blood (not recorded which). The DNA sequence is TGTGCCAGCAGCACGAGGACAGGGCGAGGAAACACCATATATTTT. Its product reads: CASSTRTGRGNTIYF.